Here is one T cell receptor (beta chain) with its context. Sequenced material consisted of expressed TCRB transcripts (all of the isolated RNA was reverse transcribed). Assay: immunoSEQ multiplex PCR; the TCRdb copy retains only in-frame clones and omits some. The sample lists roughly 300,000 clones; 12% to 15% were seen once. The V end lost 4 bases, the J end lost 5 bases, and 8 bases lay between the germline ends. There are 12 residues in the CDR3. The germline V gene has CDR1 SGHTA and CDR2 FQGNSA. The record originates from a study of beta chain features in type 1 diabetes. Sequencing input: central memory CD4+ T cells from blood. The V gene is TRBV7-2, the J gene TRBJ2-5; no clear D gene. This receptor was taken from a man under 40 in good health. The CDR3 region is CASSSYRETQYF. CDR3 coding DNA: TGTGCCAGCAGCTCCTATCGGGAGACCCAGTACTTC.